This paragraph covers one T cell receptor (beta chain) sequence. Antigen unknown. Expressed TCRB transcripts were sequenced after all isolated RNA was converted to cDNA. Naive, central memory and regulatory T cell samples averaged approximately 3.6 million immunoSEQ reads each. Generated by immunoSEQ multiplex PCR, the TCRdb table keeps only in-frame clones and is missing some. Among 500,000 to 650,000 clones, over 10% were seen once, and the ten largest hold about 0.11%. This sample stems from a study of beta chain features in type 1 diabetes. Study-level information: Investigators examined some 100 million sorted cells across all samples.

The CDR3 spans 15 residues. Trimming took off 0 bases at V and 8 bases at J, with 11 bases between the two ends. CDR1 is SEHNR and CDR2 is FQNEAQ in the germline V gene (reference sequence). Findings of the study overall: The naive, central memory and Treg TCRB repertoires looked more alike in patients than they did in healthy donors. In these data, an HLA type influence on TCRB rearrangement remained unresolved. Moderate yet significant TCRB CDR3 shortening was seen in Type 1 diabetes patients in all four CD4+ subsets.

This sequence was found in a man aged 25 to 40 with type 1 diabetes. Sequenced input: naive CD4+ T cells from blood. This chain uses TRBV7-9 with TRBJ1-6, with unresolved D. CDR3 sequence (DNA): TGTGCCAGCAGCTTAGCATCCTCCGTTCATTCACCCCTCCACTTT. Encoded protein: CASSLASSVHSPLHF.